This T cell receptor delta chain derives from a study of gamma-delta chains in newborns, infants, children. As for the study in general: Microbial exposure reportedly drives polyclonal innate γδ T cell expansion after birth.

By share, this clone ranks as medium-sized. The sample carries other DNA sequences with the same CDR3. TCRdb re-processed the reads via CATT. The table includes 7,000 to 9,500 delta-chain clones, over 1.5% detected once. The clonotype was recovered from a child who was a newborn, infant or young child, either healthy, febrile or measles-vaccinated (not recorded which). Sequencing was carried out using blood.

In nucleotides, the CDR3 is TGTGCTCTTGGGCAACGGACGTTCCTAGGGGGACTGGGGAGGTACACCGATAAACTCATCTTT. Translated: CALGQRTFLGGLGRYTDKLIF. V usage is TRDV1 and J usage is TRDJ1; D is perhaps TRDD3 (7 bases). V lost 5 bases and J 0 bases, leaving 31 bases between the germline ends. CDR1 TSWWSYY and CDR2 QGS come from the germline V gene. The CDR3 totals 21 residues.